This T cell receptor beta chain derives from a study of T cell changes during pregnancy in multiple sclerosis. V lost 6 bases and J 3 bases, leaving 18 bases between the germline ends. CDR3 length equals 15 residues. The germline V gene has CDR1 MNHNS and CDR2 SASEGT. Sequencing was performed with immunoSEQ multiplex PCR; in TCRdb, only in-frame clones are kept and a portion is missing. This repertoire shows roughly 100,000 clones, about nine tenths found once; its top ten account for under 0.85%. The clonotype comes from a female donor in good health, enrolled as a control in a pregnancy study. The V gene is TRBV6-1, the J gene TRBJ2-7, with a weak D call TRBD2 (6 bases). The source was peripheral blood, collected in the second trimester of pregnancy. CDR3 nucleotide sequence: TGTGCCAGCAGAAGGGGAGCGGGCTTAGACTACGAGCAGTACTTC. Translated: CASRRGAGLDYEQYF.